Listed below are T cell receptor beta chains from one sample, sequenced in a study of shared clonotypes between healthy human individuals. The protocol was immunoSEQ multiplex PCR, while the TCRdb copy is restricted to in-frame clones and leaves out a portion. The top ten hold around 13% of the sample, which has hundreds of thousands of clones, roughly four fifths seen once. The sequenced material came from PBMCs. The receptors originated from a woman between 40 and 50 years old in good health. Some clones in this sample may be carry-over from other donors' samples. Each CDR3 is given with its conserved first and last residue. The D gene is left open where the match is weak. For some rows the clone size is stated as once, few or many, or as a class when expanded; others skip it.

v_call,clone_size,j_call,d_call,cdr3_nt,cdr3_aa
TRBV5-1,-,TRBJ2-2,TRBD2,TGCGCCAGCAGCTACACCGGGACTATGAACACCGGGGAGCTGTTTTTT,CASSYTGTMNTGELFF
TRBV7-8,once,TRBJ2-7,TRBD2,TGTGCCAGCAGCTTAGGGGCGGTCATAGCGGGAAACTACGAGCAGTACTTC,CASSLGAVIAGNYEQYF
TRBV30,-,TRBJ1-1,-,TGTGCCTGTCAGGAGTACGCTGAAGCTTTCTTT,CACQEYAEAFF
TRBV10-3,-,TRBJ1-2,-,TGTGCCATCAGTGAGTCTTGGGTTAGCGGCGAGGGTGGCTACACCTTC,CAISESWVSGEGGYTF
TRBV30,-,TRBJ2-7,TRBD2,TGTGCCTGGAGTGAGGGAGGGCTCACATACGAGCAGTACTTC,CAWSEGGLTYEQYF
TRBV29-1,-,TRBJ2-1,TRBD2,TGCAGCACCCTACTAGCGGGGGGCGGTGAGCAGTTCTTC,CSTLLAGGGEQFF
TRBV7-2,-,TRBJ2-5,-,TGTGCCAGCAGCTCCCGTAAGGCTCCGGGTGGGGAGACCCAGTACTTC,CASSSRKAPGGETQYF
TRBV10-1,few,TRBJ2-3,-,TGCGCCAGCAGTGAGAACACGGGGGGCACAGATACGCAGTATTTT,CASSENTGGTDTQYF
TRBV7-3,-,TRBJ2-3,-,TGTGCCAGCAGCTTAGGGGTAGCCCGCACAGATACGCAGTATTTT,CASSLGVARTDTQYF
TRBV2,-,TRBJ1-1,-,TGTGCCAGCAGCCGCGAGGGGAACACTGAAGCTTTCTTT,CASSREGNTEAFF
TRBV19,-,TRBJ2-1,TRBD2,TGTGCCAGTAGTAACGACGGCCGTGGGCTAGCGGGGGACAATGAGCAGTTCTTC,CASSNDGRGLAGDNEQFF
TRBV28,-,TRBJ2-7,TRBD1,TGTGCCAGCAGTTTACCGGGACAGGGTCCTTATGTCAAGGGTTTC,CASSLPGQGPYVKGF
TRBV9,-,TRBJ2-1,TRBD2,TGTGCCAGCAGCGTACCAAGCGGGAGGGCAAATTACAATGAGCAGTTCTTC,CASSVPSGRANYNEQFF
TRBV6-5,-,TRBJ2-1,-,TGTGCCAGCAGTTACTCTCGGGGCGGGAACAATGAGCAGTTCTTC,CASSYSRGGNNEQFF
TRBV6-1,-,TRBJ1-1,-,TGTGCCAGCAGTGAAGGTAGCCGCGGAATGAACACTGAAGCTTTCTTT,CASSEGSRGMNTEAFF
TRBV5-1,once,TRBJ2-7,TRBD1,TGCGCCAGCAGGGGGACAGGGGGCATTGACGAGCAGTACTTC,CASRGTGGIDEQYF
TRBV19,-,TRBJ2-7,TRBD1,TGTGCCAGTAGTAACCCCGGGACAGGGATCTACGAGCAGTACTTC,CASSNPGTGIYEQYF
TRBV10-3,few,TRBJ1-4,TRBD1,TGTGCCACCAGAAATGACAGGGGAAGTGAAAAACTGTTTTTT,CATRNDRGSEKLFF
TRBV9,-,TRBJ2-3,-,TGTGCCAGCAGCGTAGGGGGATTAGGTGGAGATACGCAGTATTTT,CASSVGGLGGDTQYF
TRBV11-2,few,TRBJ2-7,-,TGTGCCAGCAGCCGAGTAAGGGGGAGTGACTTCGAGCAGTACTTC,CASSRVRGSDFEQYF
TRBV18,-,TRBJ1-4,-,TGTGCCAGCTCACCGGGGCAGGGGTTTGAAAAACTGTTTTTT,CASSPGQGFEKLFF
TRBV9,once,TRBJ2-6,-,TGTGCCAGCAGCCCTCCATTCGGATCAGCCGTCCTGACTTTC,CASSPPFGSAVLTF
TRBV5-4,-,TRBJ2-7,-,TGTGCCAGCAGCGGCAACTACGAGCAGTACTTC,CASSGNYEQYF
TRBV5-1,-,TRBJ1-2,TRBD1,TGCGCCAGCAGCCCAGACAGGGGGAGAGGCTACACCTTC,CASSPDRGRGYTF
TRBV11-3,once,TRBJ2-1,TRBD1,TGTGCCAGCAGCTATCGAGGGGGCTGGGGGAATGAGCAGTTCTTC,CASSYRGGWGNEQFF
TRBV2,-,TRBJ1-1,-,TGTGCCAGCAGCGGGGGTGGGGTTTACACTGAAGCTTTCTTT,CASSGGGVYTEAFF
TRBV18,-,TRBJ1-2,TRBD1,TGTGCCAGCTCACGAGCCGGGACAGGTGGCTACACCTTC,CASSRAGTGGYTF
TRBV10-3,-,TRBJ2-3,-,TGTGCCATCAGTGAAGGTCGGAGCACAGATACGCAGTATTTT,CAISEGRSTDTQYF
TRBV7-9,-,TRBJ1-2,-,TGTGCCAGCAGCTTAGGTGGGCTGGGAGGCTACACCTTC,CASSLGGLGGYTF